Shown below are 23 T cell receptor beta chains from a single sample sequenced in a study of CD8 T cell repertoires and HIV-1 epitope variants. These receptors lack a known antigen. Profiled with immunoSEQ multiplex PCR; TCRdb holds only in-frame clones, not every one. The table records about 5,300 clones, 65% to 75% of them present only once. The specimen sequenced was cultured CD8+ T cells derived from PBMCs. The receptors derive from a male donor with HIV.

This chain joins TRBV29-1 and TRBJ1-2, with D possibly TRBD1 on 5 matching bases. Per germline, CDR1 SQVTM and CDR2 ANQGSEA. This CDR3 comprises 11 residues. V lost 7 bases and J lost 6, with 12 bases in between. Here the CDR3 reads CSGIGADGYTF. For the CDR3, the DNA is TGCAGCGGTATAGGGGCTGATGGCTACACCTTC.

The rearrangement links TRBV5-5 to TRBJ1-5; no firm D call. This CDR3 contains 14 residues. The germline V gene encodes CDR1 SGHKS and CDR2 YYEKEE (reference sequence). Deletions cut 2 bases from V and 4 bases from J, with 10 bases between. CDR3 in DNA: TGTGCCAGCAGCTTTTCAGACTTAAATCAGCCCCAGCATTTT. Its translation is CASSFSDLNQPQHF.

This clone was detected a few times. The chain couples TRBV28 to TRBJ1-1; possibly TRBD1 for D (5 bases). Germline CDR1 and CDR2: MDHEN and SYDVKM. V lost 6 bases, J lost 0 bases, and 14 bases lay in between. The CDR3 spans 15 residues. The CDR3 DNA sequence: TGTGCCAGCAGACAGGACCATGAAGTGAACACTGAAGCTTTCTTT. This gives the protein CASRQDHEVNTEAFF.

This rearrangement joins TRBV5-6 to TRBJ1-1; unclear D gene. Germline CDR1 reads SGHDT; CDR2 reads YYEEEE. The CDR3 length is 14 residues. With 0 bases removed from V and 4 bases from J, the gap between germline ends came to 10 bases. The CDR3 spells CASSLEGPFTEAFF. CDR3 DNA sequence: TGTGCCAGCAGCTTGGAAGGTCCTTTCACTGAAGCTTTCTTT.

The genes are TRBV21-1 and TRBJ1-1; the table gives TRBD1 as D, unverified against the DNA. TRBV21-1 is recorded as a pseudogene. The CDR3 contains 14 residues. CDR3 sequence: CASSMTGLNTEAFF. The CDR3 bases are TGTGCCAGCAGCATGACAGGTTTGAACACTGAAGCTTTCTTT.

The rearrangement joins TRBV27 to TRBJ1-1, with D tentatively TRBD1 (5 bases). Trimming cost V 3 bases and J 5 bases, with 10 bases left between them. Germline V lookup: CDR1 MNHEY, CDR2 SMNVEV (reference sequence). The CDR3 has 13 amino acids. This CDR3 reads CASSLGGRTEAFF. CDR3 nucleotide sequence: TGTGCCAGCAGTTTGGGGGGGAGGACTGAAGCTTTCTTT.

By frequency in the sample, this clone is large (0.1 to 1%). V usage is TRBV14 and J usage is TRBJ1-1, with 7 bases fitting TRBD1. The CDR3 is 11 residues long. V lost 3 bases to trimming and J lost 11 bases; unmatched junction nucleotides: 3. Per the germline V gene, CDR1 is SGHDN and CDR2 is FVKESK. The CDR3 nucleotides are TGTGCCAGCAGCCAGTCAGGGGGGGCTTTCTTT. This sequence encodes CASSQSGGAFF.

This sequence joins TRBV9 and TRBJ2-2, with D possibly TRBD1 on 6 matching bases. V lost 5 bases and J 0 bases, leaving 8 bases between the germline ends. CDR1 SGDLS and CDR2 YYNGEE come from the germline V gene. This CDR3 region has 14 residues. The CDR3 here is CASRRTANTGELFF. The CDR3, as DNA: TGTGCCAGCAGGAGGACAGCGAACACCGGGGAGCTGTTTTTT.

The rearrangement joins TRBV7-9 to TRBJ2-7; TRBD2 aligns across 7 bases. CDR1 and CDR2 (germline): SEHNR, FQNEAQ (reference sequence). This CDR3 has 16 amino acids. Trimming cost V 4 bases and J 0 bases; bases outside gene matches: 9. CDR3 region: CASSSQTSERSYEQYF. DNA of the CDR3: TGTGCCAGCAGCTCACAAACTAGCGAGCGCTCCTACGAGCAGTACTTC.

The chain uses TRBV4-2 and TRBJ2-1; 7 nucleotides line up with TRBD2. In germline, CDR1 is LGHNA, CDR2 YNFKEQ. After removal of 1 base from V and 9 bases from J, the junction contained 0 bases not matched to a gene. The CDR3 extends over 12 amino acids. The CDR3 DNA follows: TGTGCCAGCAGCCAAGCGGGGGGTGAGCAGTTCTTC. Amino acid sequence: CASSQAGGEQFF.

V is TRBV7-2 and J is TRBJ1-1; D remains ambiguous. Germline V CDR1 and CDR2: SGHTA, FQGNSA. V gave up 0 bases and J gave up 5 bases, with 10 bases separating them. This CDR3 has 14 amino acids. CDR3 loop: CASSLAGYGTEAFF. DNA for the CDR3: TGTGCCAGCAGCTTAGCGGGATACGGAACTGAAGCTTTCTTT.

This chain links TRBV7-2 with TRBJ2-7; 10 nucleotides align to TRBD1. This CDR3 has 15 amino acids. Losses at the gene ends were 5 bases for V and 2 bases for J; bases not matched to a gene: 6. The germline V gene encodes CDR1 SGHTA and CDR2 FQGNSA. The CDR3 sequence is CASSIGQGGAYEQYF. CDR3 DNA: TGTGCCAGCAGCATCGGACAGGGGGGCGCCTACGAGCAGTACTTC.

V usage is TRBV6-6 and J usage is TRBJ2-7; D remains unclear. Trimming pared 0 bases from V and 0 bases from J, leaving 9 bases between. There are 15 residues in the CDR3. Per the germline V gene, CDR1 is MNHNY and CDR2 is SVGAGI (reference sequence). The CDR3: CASSYSSPSSYEQYF. The CDR3 DNA reads TGTGCCAGCAGTTACTCGAGCCCCAGCTCCTACGAGCAGTACTTC.

The rearrangement uses TRBV5-6 and TRBJ2-7, with D maybe TRBD2 (5 bases). Trimming took off 3 bases at V and 3 bases at J, with 13 bases between the two ends. The germline gives CDR1 SGHDT, CDR2 YYEEEE. The CDR3 spans 14 residues. The CDR3 here is CASSSAGANYEQYF. CDR3 coding DNA: TGTGCCAGCAGCTCGGCGGGTGCCAACTACGAGCAGTACTTC. The full variable domain, with the rest looked up from reference TRBV5-6 and TRBJ2-7, is DAGVTQSPTHLIKTRGQQVTLRCSPKSGHDTVSWYQQALGQGPQFIFQYYEEEERQRGNFPDRFSGHQFPNYSSELNVNALLLGDSALYLCASSSAGANYEQYFGPGTRLTVT.

V and J are TRBV7-8 and TRBJ1-5; maybe TRBD1 (6 bases). Germline CDR1 SGHVS, CDR2 FQNEAQ. Trimming left V 1 base short and J 7 bases short, with 11 bases between. There are 14 residues in the CDR3. The CDR3 DNA sequence: TGTGCCAGCAGCTTAGAGGGGGGTTCCCAGCCCCAGCATTTT. Amino acids: CASSLEGGSQPQHF.

V is TRBV11-2 and J is TRBJ2-7; possibly TRBD2 for D (5 bases). This CDR3 spans 15 amino acids. V lost 1 base and J lost 0, with 10 bases in between. Germline V gene sequence: CDR1 SGHAT, CDR2 FQNNGV. CDR3: CASSLGSGSSYEQYF. The CDR3 bases are TGTGCCAGCAGCTTAGGGAGCGGTTCCTCCTACGAGCAGTACTTC.

In nucleotides, the CDR3 is TGTGCCAGCAGCGCCTCCGGGACTAGCGGGAGTAGGCAGTTCTTC. Translating it yields CASSASGTSGSRQFF. The chain uses TRBV9 and TRBJ2-1; TRBD2 matches 14 bases. Germline-derived CDR1 and CDR2 are SGDLS and YYNGEE. The V gene end was trimmed by 3 bases and the J gene end by 12 bases; junction bases not matched to a gene: 8. The CDR3 is 15 amino acids.

The V gene is TRBV13, the J gene TRBJ2-7; 8 bases fit TRBD1. CDR3 size: 15 residues. Germline CDR1 reads PRHDT; CDR2 reads FYEKMQ (reference sequence). V was clipped by 5 bases and J by 4 bases; unmatched bases: 10. The CDR3 region has the DNA TGTGCCAGCAGCATTGGACAGGGATCAGGGTACGAGCAGTACTTC. Translated, it gives CASSIGQGSGYEQYF. The full variable domain, with the rest looked up from reference TRBV13 and TRBJ2-7, is AAGVIQSPRHLIKEKRETATLKCYPIPRHDTVYWYQQGPGQDPQFLISFYEKMQSDKGSIPDRFSAQQFSDYHSELNMSSLELGDSALYFCASSIGQGSGYEQYFGPGTRLTVT.

The chain is built from TRBV30 and TRBJ2-3; D might be TRBD1 or TRBD2, each matching 5 bases. This CDR3 has 15 amino acids. The germline V gene has CDR1 GTSNPN and CDR2 SVGIG (reference sequence). V lost 0 bases and J 0 bases, leaving 10 bases between the germline ends. As DNA, the CDR3 is TGTGCCTGGAGTGTGGGGGTAACTAGCACAGATACGCAGTATTTT. Protein: CAWSVGVTSTDTQYF.

The J gene is TRBJ2-2, the V gene TRBV11-2; perhaps TRBD1 as D (5 bases). Germline V gene sequence: CDR1 SGHAT, CDR2 FQNNGV. Trimming pared 1 base from V and 6 bases from J, leaving 9 bases between. The CDR3 contains 14 residues. The CDR3 loop reads CASSLGQGSGELFF. In DNA form, the CDR3 reads TGTGCCAGCAGCTTAGGGCAGGGTTCCGGGGAGCTGTTTTTT.

The chain uses TRBV29-1 and TRBJ2-7; TRBD1 might be the D (5 bases). The CDR3 consists of 14 residues. Germline values: CDR1 SQVTM, CDR2 ANQGSEA. V was cut by 4 bases and J by 2 bases, with 15 bases left in between. The CDR3 DNA sequence: TGCAGCGTTGTAGGGTCGTCAGGGCCCTACGAGCAGTACTTC. Its protein is CSVVGSSGPYEQYF.

The V gene is TRBV6-5, the J gene TRBJ2-7, with D perhaps matching TRBD1 (5 bases). V lost 0 bases and J lost 3, with 12 bases in between. The V gene's germline CDR1 is MNHEY and CDR2 SVGAGI. The CDR3 spans 15 residues. The CDR3 loop reads CASSYSPGLDYEQYF. The CDR3 DNA reads as TGTGCCAGCAGTTACTCGCCAGGGTTAGACTACGAGCAGTACTTC.

This clone was found a few times. V and J are TRBV5-4 and TRBJ2-7; 9 bases line up with TRBD1. In germline, CDR1 is SGHNT, CDR2 YYREEE (reference sequence). The V segment lost 5 bases and the J segment 5 bases; nucleotides outside the gene matches: 11. The CDR3 loop spans 15 amino acids. The CDR3 loop is CASRVAGTGTHEQYF. In DNA, the CDR3 is TGTGCCAGCAGGGTAGCCGGGACAGGGACCCACGAGCAGTACTTC.